This is a list of T cell receptor beta chains from one sample in a study of cytomegalovirus exposure and HLA in healthy donors. Sequenced by immunoSEQ multiplex PCR; TCRdb stores in-frame clones only, minus some. The sample comprises more than 110,000 clones, roughly three quarters of which are singletons, and just under 1% rests with the top ten. Sequenced sample: PBMCs. These receptors were collected from a man aged 18 to 29 in good health and CMV-seronegative. Each CDR3 is given with its conserved first and last residue. D genes are given only for firm matches. Clone size is stated in some rows and not others, as once, few, many or a class when expanded.

len	abundance	v_gene	d_gene	j_gene	CDR3nt	CDR3aa
15	NA	TRBV27	TRBD2	TRBJ2-5	TGTGCCAGCAGTCTTAGGACTAGCGGAAGAGAGACCCAGTACTTC	CASSLRTSGRETQYF
13	once	TRBV29-1	NA	TRBJ2-7	TGCAGCGTTGTGTGGGGAGCAACCTACGAGCAGTACTTC	CSVVWGATYEQYF
16	NA	TRBV10-3	TRBD1	TRBJ1-1	TGTGCCATCAGTGACGCGGGACAGGGGGAGAACACTGAAGCTTTCTTT	CAISDAGQGENTEAFF
16	NA	TRBV4-1	NA	TRBJ1-1	TGCGCCAGCAGCCAAGAGTCAGTACCTTCGAACACTGAAGCTTTCTTT	CASSQESVPSNTEAFF
14	NA	TRBV10-3	TRBD1	TRBJ1-2	TGTGCCATCAGCGGGGACAGCCTTAACTATGGCTACACCTTC	CAISGDSLNYGYTF
14	few	TRBV4-3	TRBD1	TRBJ2-7	TGCGCCAGCAGCTCCGGGACAGGGTCCTACGAGCAGTACTTC	CASSSGTGSYEQYF
15	once	TRBV6-1	TRBD1	TRBJ1-6	TGTGCCAGCAGTGAAAGAGGGACAGGGTTCTCACCCCTCCACTTT	CASSERGTGFSPLHF
17	few	TRBV4-2	TRBD1	TRBJ1-1	TGTGCCAGCAGCCAATCCCGGGACAGCGGAATGAACACTGAAGCTTTCTTT	CASSQSRDSGMNTEAFF
14	once	TRBV19	NA	TRBJ2-3	TGTGCCAGTAGTATGCGGGACCGTCCAGATACGCAGTATTTT	CASSMRDRPDTQYF
13	NA	TRBV7-2	TRBD1	TRBJ1-1	TGTGCCAGCACCCGGGACAGGGACACTGAAGCTTTCTTT	CASTRDRDTEAFF
15	NA	TRBV5-4	TRBD2	TRBJ2-1	TGTGCCAGCAGCCAGACTAGCGGGGGGGCAGATGAGCAGTTCTTC	CASSQTSGGADEQFF
11	NA	TRBV20-1	NA	TRBJ1-5	TGCAGTGCTAGTAACAATCAGCCCCAGCATTTT	CSASNNQPQHF
14	few	TRBV5-4	NA	TRBJ2-7	TGTGCCAGCACCCTTTCCCCTGACACGACCGAGCAGTACTTC	CASTLSPDTTEQYF
14	NA	TRBV30	TRBD1	TRBJ1-4	TGTGCCTGGAAAGGGGGCAGGGGGCACGAAAAACTGTTTTTT	CAWKGGRGHEKLFF
15	NA	TRBV4-2	TRBD2	TRBJ2-1	TGTGCCAGCAGCCAAGTGGCGCGGGGGTACAATGAGCAGTTCTTC	CASSQVARGYNEQFF
14	once	TRBV7-6	NA	TRBJ2-3	TGTGCCAGCAGCGTGGGACTCCGACGGGATACGCAGTATTTT	CASSVGLRRDTQYF
12	NA	TRBV30	TRBD1	TRBJ1-2	TGTGCCTGGAGTCCAGGGGGCGAAGGCTACACCTTC	CAWSPGGEGYTF
13	few	TRBV6-1	NA	TRBJ1-5	TGTGCCAGCACTCAGGGTCTCCGCCAGCCCCAGCATTTT	CASTQGLRQPQHF
13	few	TRBV4-1	NA	TRBJ1-1	TGCGCCAGCAGCCAAGAGGCGGGTGATGAAGCTTTCTTT	CASSQEAGDEAFF
14	NA	TRBV2	NA	TRBJ2-6	TGTGCCAGCGGGAGTTTCTCTGGGGCCAACGTCCTGACTTTC	CASGSFSGANVLTF
15	NA	TRBV7-2	TRBD2	TRBJ2-5	TGTGCCAGCAGCTTCCGTAGCGGGGGGGCAGAGACCCAGTACTTC	CASSFRSGGAETQYF
19	NA	TRBV5-5	TRBD1	TRBJ1-6	TGTGCCAGCAGCTTGGGTGAGCTGTTATTGACAGGGTCGTATTCACCCCTCCACTTT	CASSLGELLLTGSYSPLHF
15	NA	TRBV7-2	TRBD2	TRBJ2-5	TGTGCCAGCAGCTTAGGGGTGACTAGCCTAGAGACCCAGTACTTC	CASSLGVTSLETQYF
12	NA	TRBV7-9	NA	TRBJ2-7	TGTGCCAGCAGCTCCGGTGCCTACGAGCAGTACTTC	CASSSGAYEQYF
14	NA	TRBV7-9	NA	TRBJ1-2	TGTGCCGGATTAAGTGGCAGGGGTCTTTACGGCTACACCTTC	CAGLSGRGLYGYTF
13	NA	TRBV11-1	NA	TRBJ2-7	TGTGCCAGCAGCCGCGACGAGGTGAGGGAGCAGTACTTC	CASSRDEVREQYF
18	NA	TRBV6-1	TRBD1	TRBJ1-6	TGTGCCAGCAGTGAACGGACAGGGGTACGCTCCTATAATTCACCCCTCCACTTT	CASSERTGVRSYNSPLHF
12	NA	TRBV27	NA	TRBJ2-3	TGTGCCAGCAGTCCGACAGTAGATACGCAGTATTTT	CASSPTVDTQYF
13	NA	TRBV14	NA	TRBJ2-2	TGTGCCAGCAGCCTCGTCCTTGAGCGGGAGCTGTTTTTT	CASSLVLERELFF
15	few	TRBV10-3	NA	TRBJ1-3	TGTGCCATCAGTTCACCAGGGATATCGGGAAACACCATATATTTT	CAISSPGISGNTIYF
14	NA	TRBV4-3	NA	TRBJ1-5	TGCGCCAGCAGCCAGTTCCGGGGGGGTCAGCCCCAGCATTTT	CASSQFRGGQPQHF
14	NA	TRBV27	TRBD1	TRBJ2-3	TGTGCCAGCAGACCGACAGGGTGGAAAGATACGCAGTATTTT	CASRPTGWKDTQYF
14	NA	TRBV4-3	TRBD1	TRBJ1-1	TGCGCCAGCAGCCAGAGACAGGGTTGGGCTGAAGCTTTCTTT	CASSQRQGWAEAFF
14	once	TRBV5-6	TRBD1	TRBJ2-7	TGTGCCAGTATTTTACAGGGGGCGTCAAGCGAGCAGTACTTC	CASILQGASSEQYF
13	NA	TRBV12-5	TRBD1	TRBJ1-1	TGTGCTGGGGCAGGGGGCGCGAACACTGAAGCTTTCTTT	CAGAGGANTEAFF
15	NA	TRBV7-9	NA	TRBJ1-1	TGTGCCAGCAGCCCCTTGACAGGCTCGAACACTGAAGCTTTCTTT	CASSPLTGSNTEAFF
17	few	TRBV2	NA	TRBJ1-1	TGTGCCAGCATCCAGCCAGGGAAGCTCTTAATGAACACTGAAGCTTTCTTT	CASIQPGKLLMNTEAFF
15	NA	TRBV9	TRBD1	TRBJ2-2	TGTGCCAGCAGCATCGGACAGGGGTGGACCGGGGAGCTGTTTTTT	CASSIGQGWTGELFF
15	NA	TRBV4-3	NA	TRBJ1-2	TGCGCCAGCAGCCAAGAGGGAAGGGGGAACTATGGCTACACCTTC	CASSQEGRGNYGYTF
14	NA	TRBV25-1	NA	TRBJ1-6	TGTGCCAGCAGTGGCTACGTGGCAGGTACACCCCTCCACTTT	CASSGYVAGTPLHF
15	NA	TRBV19	NA	TRBJ1-5	TGTGCCAGTAGTATAGGGGGGACTTACCATCAGCCCCAGCATTTT	CASSIGGTYHQPQHF
12	NA	TRBV18	NA	TRBJ1-6	TGTGCCAGCTCACTAAGGGGTTCACCCCTCCACTTT	CASSLRGSPLHF
13	NA	TRBV6-5	TRBD1	TRBJ1-2	TGTGCCAGCAGTTCCACAGGGGACTATGGCTACACCTTC	CASSSTGDYGYTF
16	NA	TRBV10-2	TRBD1	TRBJ1-2	TGCGCCAGCAGTGAGTCTTTGCAGGGGGTTGTCTATGGCTACACCTTC	CASSESLQGVVYGYTF
13	NA	TRBV7-7	NA	TRBJ2-3	TGTGCTAGCAGCTTTTTATCAGGGGATACGCAGTATTTT	CASSFLSGDTQYF
15	NA	TRBV2	NA	TRBJ1-5	TGTGCCAGCAGTGCTGGGGCGGCTAGCAATCAGCCCCAGCATTTT	CASSAGAASNQPQHF
13	few	TRBV11-2	TRBD1	TRBJ1-2	TGTGCCAGCAGCTCGGGACAGGGGAATGGCTACACCTTC	CASSSGQGNGYTF
14	NA	TRBV2	TRBD1	TRBJ1-2	TGTGCCAGCAGTGCCCCGACAGGGCTCTATGGCTACACCTTC	CASSAPTGLYGYTF
16	few	TRBV6-6	TRBD1	TRBJ1-1	TGTGCCAGCAGTTACCGGCAGGGGGTAGGGGACACTGAAGCTTTCTTT	CASSYRQGVGDTEAFF
16	NA	TRBV4-2	NA	TRBJ1-5	TGTGCCAGCAGCCAAGAGGGAGGATGGGGCAATCAGCCCCAGCATTTT	CASSQEGGWGNQPQHF
14	few	TRBV25-1	NA	TRBJ2-2	TGTGCCAGCAGTGGGGAACAGGGAACCGGGGAGCTGTTTTTT	CASSGEQGTGELFF
14	few	TRBV9	TRBD1	TRBJ2-7	TGTGCCAGCAGCGTCACGGACAGGGTGGAAGAGCAGTACTTC	CASSVTDRVEEQYF
14	NA	TRBV2	NA	TRBJ1-2	TGTGCCAGCAGTCCACAAGGCGGGGGAACTGGCTACACCTTC	CASSPQGGGTGYTF
18	NA	TRBV19	NA	TRBJ1-5	TGTGCCAGTAGTATAGATGAACGGGGTAGCCATCGTAGGTGGGCCCAGCATTTT	CASSIDERGSHRRWAQHF
16	NA	TRBV6-1	NA	TRBJ2-5	TGTGCCAGCAGTGCCCCCGCCGGAGAGAAAAAAGAGACCCAGTACTTC	CASSAPAGEKKETQYF